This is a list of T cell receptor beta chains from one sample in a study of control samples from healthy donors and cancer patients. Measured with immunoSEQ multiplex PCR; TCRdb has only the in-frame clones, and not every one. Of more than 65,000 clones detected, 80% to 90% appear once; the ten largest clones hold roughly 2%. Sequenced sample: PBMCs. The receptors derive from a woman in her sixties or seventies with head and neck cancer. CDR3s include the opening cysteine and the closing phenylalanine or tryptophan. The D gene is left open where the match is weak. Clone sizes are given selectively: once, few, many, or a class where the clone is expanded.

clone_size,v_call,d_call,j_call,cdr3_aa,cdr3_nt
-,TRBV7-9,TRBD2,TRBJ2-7,CASSDGRTLRGQYF,TGTGCCAGCAGTGACGGGAGGACCCTACGAGGGCAGTACTTC
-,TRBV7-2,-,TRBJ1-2,CASSLDPRSYGYTF,TGTGCCAGCAGCTTAGATCCCCGGTCCTATGGCTACACCTTC
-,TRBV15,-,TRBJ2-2,CATSRDWASSGELFF,TGTGCCACCAGCAGAGATTGGGCTAGTTCTGGGGAGCTGTTTTTT
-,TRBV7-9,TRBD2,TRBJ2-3,CASRMTSRDYTQYF,TGTGCCAGCAGGATGACTAGCCGTGATTATACGCAGTATTTT
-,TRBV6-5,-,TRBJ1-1,CASSRTKNTEAFF,TGTGCCAGCAGCAGGACAAAAAACACTGAAGCTTTCTTT
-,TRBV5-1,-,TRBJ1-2,CASSYSGRDGYTF,TGCGCCAGCAGCTACTCAGGGCGGGACGGCTACACCTTC
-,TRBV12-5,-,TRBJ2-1,CASAQSSYNEQFF,TGTGCTAGTGCCCAGTCTTCCTACAATGAGCAGTTCTTC
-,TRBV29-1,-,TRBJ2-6,CSVVYGGSGANVLTF,TGCAGCGTTGTCTACGGGGGCAGTGGGGCCAACGTCCTGACTTTC
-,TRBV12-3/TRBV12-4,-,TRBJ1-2,CAVRGGKGDGYTF,TGTGCCGTTCGTGGGGGGAAGGGAGATGGCTACACCTTC
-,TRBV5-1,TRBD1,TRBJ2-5,CASSLNPGGETQYF,TGCGCCAGCAGCCTGAACCCAGGGGGAGAGACCCAGTACTTC
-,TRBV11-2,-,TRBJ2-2,CASNAGSSNTGELFF,TGTGCCAGCAACGCAGGGTCGTCGAACACCGGGGAGCTGTTTTTT
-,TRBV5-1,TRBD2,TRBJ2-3,CASSLGLAGATDTQYF,TGCGCCAGCAGCTTGGGACTAGCGGGAGCCACAGATACGCAGTATTTT
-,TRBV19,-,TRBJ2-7,CASSPWLGGGNEQYF,TGTGCCAGTAGTCCCTGGCTGGGCGGTGGAAACGAGCAGTACTTC
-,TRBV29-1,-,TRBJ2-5,CSAHRVLTETQYF,TGCAGCGCACACAGGGTTCTCACAGAGACCCAGTACTTC
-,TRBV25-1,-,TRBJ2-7,CASSLMGVYEQYF,TGTGCCAGCAGCTTGATGGGAGTATACGAGCAGTACTTC
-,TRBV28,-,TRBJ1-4,CASSPVRDTRGEKLFF,TGTGCCAGCAGCCCAGTTAGGGACACAAGAGGGGAAAAACTGTTTTTT
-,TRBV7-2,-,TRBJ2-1,CASSFTTGSNEQFF,TGTGCCAGCAGCTTTACTACAGGGTCTAATGAGCAGTTCTTC
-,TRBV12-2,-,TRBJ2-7,CASRKRTSGREQYF,TGTGCAAGTCGCAAACGGACTAGCGGGAGAGAGCAGTACTTC
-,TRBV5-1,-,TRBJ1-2,CASSPGVGAYGYTF,TGCGCCAGCAGCCCGGGAGTGGGAGCCTATGGCTACACCTTC
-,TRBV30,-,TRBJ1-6,CAWNRDSPLHF,TGTGCCTGGAACCGGGATTCACCCCTCCACTTT
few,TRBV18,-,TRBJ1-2,CASSPGGQTYGYTF,TGTGCCAGCTCACCAGGAGGACAGACCTATGGCTACACCTTC
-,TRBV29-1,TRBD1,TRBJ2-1,CSVAKEGDRGFDEQFF,TGCAGCGTTGCCAAGGAAGGGGACAGGGGATTTGATGAGCAGTTCTTC
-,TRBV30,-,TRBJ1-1,CAWSMGGNTEAFF,TGTGCCTGGAGTATGGGCGGAAACACTGAAGCTTTCTTT
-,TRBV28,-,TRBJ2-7,CASRTWDMTYEQYF,TGTGCCAGCAGGACTTGGGACATGACCTACGAGCAGTACTTC